Listed below are T cell receptor beta chains from one sample, sequenced in a study of blood T cell repertoires in COVID-19. Assay: immunoSEQ multiplex PCR; the TCRdb copy retains only in-frame clones and omits some. The data show over 150,000 clones, about 83% seen once. The sequenced sample was peripheral blood. These receptors all come from a woman in her fifties or sixties with COVID-19, enrolled during active disease. Both conserved end residues are part of each CDR3. A D gene is named only where the DNA matches it firmly. Clone size is stated in some rows and not others, as once, few, many or a class when expanded.

V gene	J gene	D gene	clone size	CDR3 DNA	CDR3 protein
TRBV11-3	TRBJ2-3	TRBD2	-	TGTGCCAGCAGCCATCTAGCGGGCATGACAGATACGCAGTATTTT	CASSHLAGMTDTQYF
TRBV7-9	TRBJ1-1	-	once	TGTGCCAGCAGCTTAGAAGCGAACACTGAAGCTTTCTTT	CASSLEANTEAFF
TRBV6-5	TRBJ1-4	-	-	TGTGCCAGCAGAGACAGCGCAACTAATGAAAAACTGTTTTTT	CASRDSATNEKLFF
TRBV5-1	TRBJ2-5	-	-	TGCGCCAGCAGCGCACCTAGCCAAGAGACCCAGTACTTC	CASSAPSQETQYF
TRBV27	TRBJ1-2	-	few	TGTGCCAGCAGTTTCACAGGAGTAGAAGGCTACACCTTC	CASSFTGVEGYTF
TRBV3-1/TRBV3-2	TRBJ2-7	-	many	TGTGCCAGCAGGCGGGGGACACGAGAGCAGTACTTC	CASRRGTREQYF
TRBV11-3	TRBJ1-1	-	-	TGTGCCAGCATCCTTCGATCGGGGAACTTGAACACTGAAGCTTTCTTT	CASILRSGNLNTEAFF
TRBV29-1	TRBJ1-3	TRBD1	few	TGCAGCGTTTGGACAGGAAACCCGGGAAACACCATATATTTT	CSVWTGNPGNTIYF
TRBV11-3	TRBJ1-1	-	-	TGTGCCAGCAGCCCGGGGAGGGGGAACACTGAAGCTTTCTTT	CASSPGRGNTEAFF
TRBV29-1	TRBJ2-7	TRBD2	-	TGCAGCGTTACGACTAGCGGGAGTGTCTACGAGCAGTACTTC	CSVTTSGSVYEQYF
TRBV5-1	TRBJ2-3	-	-	TGCGCCAGCAGCCCAAATAAAAGCGGCCCAACAACTAGCACAGATACGCAGTATTTT	CASSPNKSGPTTSTDTQYF
TRBV18	TRBJ2-1	TRBD1	-	TGTGCCAGCTCACCGTCCGGGACAGGGGGAATGAGGCAGTTCTTC	CASSPSGTGGMRQFF
TRBV10-3	TRBJ2-5	TRBD1	once	TGTGCCGTCGCCCCCGATAAGAACAGGGGGGAGACCCAGTACTTC	CAVAPDKNRGETQYF
TRBV5-1	TRBJ1-2	TRBD1	-	TGCGCCAGCAGCTCGGGACAGGTGGGCTATGGCTACACCTTC	CASSSGQVGYGYTF
TRBV7-2	TRBJ2-5	-	-	TGTGCCAGCAGCTCAGGAGGGGGAGGGCAAGAGACCCAGTACTTC	CASSSGGGGQETQYF
TRBV6-5	TRBJ2-3	-	few	TGTGCCAGCAGTTACTCAGGCGGGGGCACAGATACGCAGTATTTT	CASSYSGGGTDTQYF
TRBV9	TRBJ1-6	TRBD1	-	TGTGCCAGCAGCGTACAGGGGGTAGGTTCACCCCTCCACTTT	CASSVQGVGSPLHF
TRBV6-1	TRBJ2-7	TRBD2	-	TGTGCCAGCAGTGGTCCTAGCGGGGGCCTAATAGGGAACGAGCAGTACTTC	CASSGPSGGLIGNEQYF
TRBV7-3	TRBJ1-1	TRBD1	once	TGTGCCAGCAGCTCGGGACAGGGGCTTGAAGCTTTCTTT	CASSSGQGLEAFF
TRBV5-8	TRBJ1-6	TRBD1	-	TGTGCCAGCAGCTGGGCGGAGGGGGCCGGTTCACCCCTCCACTTT	CASSWAEGAGSPLHF
TRBV30	TRBJ1-6	-	-	TGTGCCTGGAGTGACAGCTATAATTCACCCCTCCACTTT	CAWSDSYNSPLHF
TRBV28	TRBJ2-5	TRBD2	-	TGTGCCTCGGCGGGGGGCTTGGAGACCCAGTACTTC	CASAGGLETQYF
TRBV2	TRBJ2-2	-	-	TGTGCCAGCAGTGAAGAGGGGGTTCTGAACACCGGGGAGCTGTTTTTT	CASSEEGVLNTGELFF
TRBV7-9	TRBJ2-2	-	-	TGTGCCAGCAGCCATCTAGGCGGTTGGGGGACTGAGGACACCGGGGAGCTGTTTTTT	CASSHLGGWGTEDTGELFF
TRBV4-2	TRBJ1-1	-	-	TGTGCCAGCAGCCAAGGATTCCGGGGGAGCACTGAAGCTTTCTTT	CASSQGFRGSTEAFF
TRBV29-1	TRBJ1-1	-	-	TGCAGCGTTGTTCCATATGGACGGGGGTTGAGTCTCCCTGAAGCTTTCTTT	CSVVPYGRGLSLPEAFF
TRBV5-1	TRBJ1-1	-	few	TGCGCCAGCAGCTTGAAGGGGGCTGAAGCTTTCTTT	CASSLKGAEAFF
TRBV12-5	TRBJ1-4	TRBD1	-	TGTGCTAGTGGTTTAGGGACAGGGGAAGAAAAACTGTTTTTT	CASGLGTGEEKLFF
TRBV3-1/TRBV3-2	TRBJ2-6	TRBD1	-	TGTGCCAGCAGAACACAGGGGTCTGGGGCCAACGTCCTGACTTTC	CASRTQGSGANVLTF
TRBV5-1	TRBJ2-2	-	-	TGCGCCAGCAGCTTAAGACAGTCAGGCCCCGGGGAGCTGTTTTTT	CASSLRQSGPGELFF
TRBV11-2	TRBJ1-3	-	-	TGTGCCAGCAGCTTAGATGGCGGCAGTCCTGGAAACACCATATATTTT	CASSLDGGSPGNTIYF
TRBV5-4	TRBJ1-2	-	-	TGTGCCAGCAGCTCGGACAGACTATCCTATGGCTACACCTTC	CASSSDRLSYGYTF
TRBV18	TRBJ2-1	-	-	TGTGCCAGCTCCCAGGGCAGCTCCTACAATGAGCAGTTCTTC	CASSQGSSYNEQFF
TRBV10-3	TRBJ2-6	TRBD1	-	TGTGCCATCAGTGGACAGGGGGCGGTTAACTCTGGGGCCAACGTCCTGACTTTC	CAISGQGAVNSGANVLTF
TRBV6-5	TRBJ2-5	-	-	TGTGCCAGCAGTTATCGGGAAAGGAAGACCCAGTACTTC	CASSYRERKTQYF
TRBV6-5	TRBJ1-5	-	-	TGTGCCGGTCAGGATTTTTTAGGCAATCAGCCCCAGCATTTT	CAGQDFLGNQPQHF
TRBV5-5	TRBJ2-2	-	-	TGTGCCAGCAGCGCGACACCGGCCGGGGAGCTGTTTTTT	CASSATPAGELFF
TRBV5-6	TRBJ1-2	-	-	TGTGCCAGCAGCTTTCTTCAGGTGGCTAACTATGGCTACACCTTC	CASSFLQVANYGYTF
TRBV5-1	TRBJ1-2	-	-	TGCGCCAGCAGCCCAGACAGTTCTGCTAACTATGGCTACACCTTC	CASSPDSSANYGYTF
TRBV7-3	TRBJ2-3	-	-	TGTGCCAGCAGCAAAGACAGGTCGGATACGCAGTATTTT	CASSKDRSDTQYF
TRBV19	TRBJ1-2	TRBD1	-	TGTGCCAGTAACGTTCAGGGGGCAAACTATGGCTACACCTTC	CASNVQGANYGYTF
TRBV7-9	TRBJ1-6	-	-	TGTGCCAGCAGCACCCTTGGCGGGGGGGGATTTAATTCACCCCTCCACTTT	CASSTLGGGGFNSPLHF
TRBV10-2	TRBJ1-5	-	-	TGCGCCAGCAGTGGGGACATTCGCAATCAGCCCCAGCATTTT	CASSGDIRNQPQHF
TRBV7-6	TRBJ1-3	TRBD1	few	TGTGCCAGCAGCTTCCGACAGGGTGTTACTGGAAACACCATATATTTT	CASSFRQGVTGNTIYF
TRBV5-1	TRBJ2-2	TRBD2	-	TGCGCCAGCAGCTTGGCGAGCGGGAGGGCTAACGGGGAGCTGTTTTTT	CASSLASGRANGELFF
TRBV11-3	TRBJ2-5	-	-	TGTGCCAGCAGCTTAGGTGCAGGAACCTCCGGCGAGACCCAGTACTTC	CASSLGAGTSGETQYF
TRBV19	TRBJ2-3	TRBD2	-	TGTGCCAGTAGGGCTAGCGGGAGGACAGATACGCAGTATTTT	CASRASGRTDTQYF
TRBV3-1/TRBV3-2	TRBJ1-6	TRBD1	-	TGTGCCAGCAGCCCCTCCATCCCGACAGGGGGAAGTTCACCCCTCCACTTT	CASSPSIPTGGSSPLHF
TRBV5-1	TRBJ2-2	TRBD2	-	TGCGCCAGCAGCTTGAGGCCTAGCGGAGGAACCGGGGAGCTGTTTTTT	CASSLRPSGGTGELFF
TRBV19	TRBJ1-3	-	-	TGTGCCAGTATCGCGCAGGGAACTGGAAACACCATATATTTT	CASIAQGTGNTIYF
TRBV3-1/TRBV3-2	TRBJ1-1	-	-	TGTGCCAGCAGCCAAGATAGACACACCCACGAAGCTTTCTTT	CASSQDRHTHEAFF
TRBV5-1	TRBJ2-5	-	-	TGCGCGACGCAGCGGAGAGGGGGGGTCCAAGAGACCCAGTACTTC	CATQRRGGVQETQYF
TRBV4-1	TRBJ1-1	-	-	TGCGCCAGCAGCCAAGATCCACTCATGAACACTGAAGCTTTCTTT	CASSQDPLMNTEAFF
TRBV11-2	TRBJ1-6	-	-	TGTGCCAGCAGCACGGTATGGGGGGGCGAGTCACCCCTCCACTTT	CASSTVWGGESPLHF
TRBV7-3	TRBJ1-1	-	-	TGTGCCAGCAGCTTGTCAGGGGATCACACTGAAGCTTTCTTT	CASSLSGDHTEAFF
TRBV7-2	TRBJ2-1	-	-	TGTGCCAGCACCCCGTCCGATAGAGCGTGGAACAATGAGCAGTTCTTC	CASTPSDRAWNNEQFF
TRBV6-6	TRBJ1-3	TRBD1	-	TGTGCCAGCAGCGAGACAGGGGGCACGACAGGAAACACCATATATTTT	CASSETGGTTGNTIYF
TRBV9	TRBJ1-3	-	-	TGTGCCAGCAGCGTAGGTCACAGAGCTGGAAACACCATATATTTT	CASSVGHRAGNTIYF
TRBV7-9	TRBJ1-2	-	-	TGTGCCAGCAGCTTAGAGACAGAGAACTATGGCTACACCTTC	CASSLETENYGYTF
TRBV7-2	TRBJ2-2	TRBD1	-	TGTGCCAGCAAATTCCACAGGGGTACGAACACCGGGGAGCTGTTTTTT	CASKFHRGTNTGELFF